Listed below are T cell receptor beta chains from one sample, sequenced in a study of blood T cell repertoires in COVID-19. TCRdb's table, derived via immunoSEQ multiplex PCR, lists solely in-frame clones and lacks some. Counted here are roughly 200,000 clones, roughly 85% occurring once; the ten biggest clones make up around 3.3%. The sample was peripheral blood. The receptors derive from a man in his fifties or sixties with acute or convalescent COVID-19. Both conserved end residues are part of each CDR3.

TRBJ2-7 TRBV19 CASSMTAGDEQYF
TRBJ2-5 TRBV7-2 CASSSTGGVTETQYF
TRBJ2-7 TRBV18 CASSPPGPYEQYF
TRBJ2-1 TRBV15 CATSSGLAGGYNEQFF
TRBJ2-1 TRBV18 CASSPTERQVRANEQFF
TRBJ2-7 TRBV15 CATSRDQAGDDEQYF
TRBJ2-7 TRBV30 CAWSVAQGSYEQYF
TRBJ2-5 TRBV18 CASSDGLAGGSQYF
TRBJ2-7 TRBV21-1 CASSPPLAGGYEQYF
TRBJ1-1 TRBV27 CASSRAGDSNTEAFF
TRBJ2-7 TRBV5-6 CASSSGTGAREQYF
TRBJ2-2 TRBV19 CASGGTSGRRTGELFF
TRBJ2-1 TRBV14 CASSQGFAGEQFF
TRBJ2-5 TRBV24-1 CATSVRSLQETQYF
TRBJ1-6 TRBV7-8 CASSSRTGNSPLHF
TRBJ1-5 TRBV24-1 CATRQGGNQPQHF
TRBJ2-3 TRBV5-1 CASSPGQGTDTQYF
TRBJ2-1 TRBV3-1/TRBV3-2 CASSQPGLAGGFGEQFF
TRBJ2-7 TRBV24-1 CATSVGQFTGQYF
TRBJ1-2 TRBV5-5 CASSLTGSLANYGYTF